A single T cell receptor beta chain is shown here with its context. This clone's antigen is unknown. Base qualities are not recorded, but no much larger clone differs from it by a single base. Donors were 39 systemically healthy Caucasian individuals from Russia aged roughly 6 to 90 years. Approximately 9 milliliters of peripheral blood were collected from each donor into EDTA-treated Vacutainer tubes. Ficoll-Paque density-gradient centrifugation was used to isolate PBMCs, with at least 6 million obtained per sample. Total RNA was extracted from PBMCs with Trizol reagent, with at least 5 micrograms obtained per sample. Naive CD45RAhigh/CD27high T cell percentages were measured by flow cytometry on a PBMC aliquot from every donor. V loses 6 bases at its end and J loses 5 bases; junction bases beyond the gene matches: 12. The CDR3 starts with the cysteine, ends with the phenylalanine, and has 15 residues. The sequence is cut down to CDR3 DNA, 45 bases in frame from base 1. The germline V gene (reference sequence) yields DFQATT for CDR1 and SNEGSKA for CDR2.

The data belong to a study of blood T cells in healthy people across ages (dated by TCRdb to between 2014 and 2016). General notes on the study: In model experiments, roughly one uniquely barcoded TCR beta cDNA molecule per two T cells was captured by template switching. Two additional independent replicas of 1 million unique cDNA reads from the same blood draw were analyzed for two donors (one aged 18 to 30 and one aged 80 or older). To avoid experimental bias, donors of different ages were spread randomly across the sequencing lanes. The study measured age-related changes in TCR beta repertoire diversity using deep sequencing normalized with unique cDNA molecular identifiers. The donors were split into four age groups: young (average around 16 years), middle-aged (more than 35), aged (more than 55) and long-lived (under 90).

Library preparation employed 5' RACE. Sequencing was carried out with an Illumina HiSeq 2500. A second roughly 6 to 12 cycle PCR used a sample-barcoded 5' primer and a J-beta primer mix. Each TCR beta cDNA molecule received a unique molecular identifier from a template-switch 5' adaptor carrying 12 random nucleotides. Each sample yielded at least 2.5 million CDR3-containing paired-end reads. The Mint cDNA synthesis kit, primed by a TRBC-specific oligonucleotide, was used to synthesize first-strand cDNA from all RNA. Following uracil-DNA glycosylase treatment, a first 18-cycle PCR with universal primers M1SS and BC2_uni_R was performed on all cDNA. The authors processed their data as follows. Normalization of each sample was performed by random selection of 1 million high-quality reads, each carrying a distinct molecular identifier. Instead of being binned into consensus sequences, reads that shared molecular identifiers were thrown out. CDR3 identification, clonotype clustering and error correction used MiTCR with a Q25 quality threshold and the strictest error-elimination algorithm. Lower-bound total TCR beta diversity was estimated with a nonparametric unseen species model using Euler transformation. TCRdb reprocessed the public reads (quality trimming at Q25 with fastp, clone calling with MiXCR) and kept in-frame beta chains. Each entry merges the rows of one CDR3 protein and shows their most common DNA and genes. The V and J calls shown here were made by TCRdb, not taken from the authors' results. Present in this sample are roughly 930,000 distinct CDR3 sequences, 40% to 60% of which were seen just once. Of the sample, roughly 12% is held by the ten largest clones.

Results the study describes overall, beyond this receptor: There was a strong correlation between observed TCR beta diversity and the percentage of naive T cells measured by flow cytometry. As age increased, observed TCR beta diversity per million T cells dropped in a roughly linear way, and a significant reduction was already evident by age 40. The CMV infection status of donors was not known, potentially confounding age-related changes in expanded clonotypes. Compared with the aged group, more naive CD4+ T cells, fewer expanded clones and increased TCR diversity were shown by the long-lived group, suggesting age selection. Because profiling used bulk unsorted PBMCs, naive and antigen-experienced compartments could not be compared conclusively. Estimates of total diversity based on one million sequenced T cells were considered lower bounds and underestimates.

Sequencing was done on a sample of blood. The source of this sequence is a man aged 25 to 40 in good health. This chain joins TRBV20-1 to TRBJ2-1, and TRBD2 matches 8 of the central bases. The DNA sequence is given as TGCAGTGCGCTCAAACGGGGGGGGAATAACAATGAGCAGTTCTTC. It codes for CSALKRGGNNNEQFF.